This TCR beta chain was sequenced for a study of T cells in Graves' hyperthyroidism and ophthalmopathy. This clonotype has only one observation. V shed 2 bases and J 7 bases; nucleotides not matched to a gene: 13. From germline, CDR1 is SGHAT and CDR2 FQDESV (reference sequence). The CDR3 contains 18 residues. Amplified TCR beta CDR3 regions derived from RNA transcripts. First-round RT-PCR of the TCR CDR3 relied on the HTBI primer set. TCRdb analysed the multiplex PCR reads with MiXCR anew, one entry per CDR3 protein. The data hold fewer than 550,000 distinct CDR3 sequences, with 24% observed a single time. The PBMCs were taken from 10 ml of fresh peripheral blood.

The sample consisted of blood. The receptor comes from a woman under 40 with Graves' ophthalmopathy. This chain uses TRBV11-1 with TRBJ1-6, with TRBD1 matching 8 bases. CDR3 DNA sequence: TGTGCCAGCAGCTTAAGGGAGGGGCAGGGGGCCTCCAATTCACCCCTCCACTTT. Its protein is CASSLREGQGASNSPLHF. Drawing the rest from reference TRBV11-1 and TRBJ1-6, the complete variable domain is EAEVAQSPRYKITEKSQAVAFWCDPISGHATLYWYRQILGQGPELLVQFQDESVVDDSQLPKDRFSAERLKGVDSTLKIQPAELGDSAMYLCASSLREGQGASNSPLHFGNGTRLTVT.